This T cell receptor beta chain came from a study of shared clonotypes between healthy human individuals. Study-level background: Donors had three CD4 naive, three CD4 memory, two CD8 naive and one CD8 memory plate apiece.

Researchers reported that CD8 memory united CD45RO+ cells with CCR7-negative CD45RA+ TemRA cells. CDR1 and CDR2 from the germline V gene are SEHNR and FQNEAQ (reference sequence). Trimming removed 4 bases at V and 0 bases at J, with 9 bases between. The CDR3 consists of 15 residues. The assay was immunoSEQ multiplex PCR, and TCRdb's table has in-frame clones only and misses some. Of about 330,000 clones detected, around 87% appear once; the ten largest clones hold around 16%. A note on this clone: Antigen unknown.

Findings of the study overall: Among the subsets, naive ones generally showed larger estimated richness than memory ones. It was observed that about 5% of naive CD4 clonotypes were shared across several donors.

The sample consisted of memory CD8+ T cells sorted from blood. Regarding subset: CD45RO+ cells pooled with CCR7-negative TemRA cells. The V and J genes are TRBV7-9 and TRBJ2-2; perhaps D is TRBD1 or TRBD2 (5 bases each). This receptor was identified in a man aged 18 to 35 in good health. Here the CDR3 reads CASSSRGPNTGELFF. The CDR3 coding sequence is TGTGCCAGCAGCTCCCGGGGACCGAACACCGGGGAGCTGTTTTTT. The entire variable domain, with the rest obtained from reference TRBV7-9 and TRBJ2-2, is as follows: DTGVSQNPRHKITKRGQNVTFRCDPISEHNRLYWYRQTLGQGPEFLTYFQNEAQLEKSRLLSDRFSAERPKGSFSTLEIQRTEQGDSAMYLCASSSRGPNTGELFFGEGSRLTVL.